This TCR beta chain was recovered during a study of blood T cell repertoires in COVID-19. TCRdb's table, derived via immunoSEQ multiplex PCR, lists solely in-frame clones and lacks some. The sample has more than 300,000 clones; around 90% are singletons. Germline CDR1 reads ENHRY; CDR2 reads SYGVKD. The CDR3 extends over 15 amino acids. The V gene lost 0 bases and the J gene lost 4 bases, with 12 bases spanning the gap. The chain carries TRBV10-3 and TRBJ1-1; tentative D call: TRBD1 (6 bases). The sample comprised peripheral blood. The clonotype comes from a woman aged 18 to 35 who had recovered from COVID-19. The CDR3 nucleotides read TGTGCCATCAGTGAGTCCGGGGGGCTGGGCACTGAAGCTTTCTTT. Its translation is CAISESGGLGTEAFF.